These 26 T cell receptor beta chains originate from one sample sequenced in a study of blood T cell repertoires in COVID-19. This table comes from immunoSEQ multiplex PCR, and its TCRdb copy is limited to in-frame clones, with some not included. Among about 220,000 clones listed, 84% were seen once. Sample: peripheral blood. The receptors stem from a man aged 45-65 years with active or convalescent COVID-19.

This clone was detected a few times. The CDR3 DNA is TGTGCCAGCAGTATCGAGCGCCGGACCCAGTACTTC. Translation gives CASSIERRTQYF. The chain is built from TRBV2 and TRBJ2-5; D gene ambiguous. The CDR3 length is 12 residues. Germline CDR1 SNHLY, CDR2 FYNNEI. The germline V and J ends were trimmed by 5 bases and 7 bases, with 11 bases remaining between them. The variable domain in full, with the rest retrieved from reference TRBV2 and TRBJ2-5, is EPEVTQTPSHQVTQMGQEVILRCVPISNHLYFYWYRQILGQKVEFLVSFYNNEISEKSEIFDDQFSVERPDGSNFTLKIRSTKLEDSAMYFCASSIERRTQYFGPGTRLLVL.

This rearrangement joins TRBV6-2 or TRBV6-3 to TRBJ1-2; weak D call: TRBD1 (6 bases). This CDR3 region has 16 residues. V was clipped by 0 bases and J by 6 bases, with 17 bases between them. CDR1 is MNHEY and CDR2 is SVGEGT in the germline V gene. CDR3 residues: CASSYSMRTGRDGYTF. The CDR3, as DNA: TGTGCCAGCAGTTACTCGATGAGAACAGGGAGGGATGGCTACACCTTC.

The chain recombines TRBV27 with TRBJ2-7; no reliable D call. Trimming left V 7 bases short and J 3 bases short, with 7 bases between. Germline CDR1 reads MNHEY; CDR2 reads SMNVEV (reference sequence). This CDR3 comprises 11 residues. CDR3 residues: CASTPFYEQYF. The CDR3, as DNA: TGTGCCAGCACCCCCTTCTACGAGCAGTACTTC.

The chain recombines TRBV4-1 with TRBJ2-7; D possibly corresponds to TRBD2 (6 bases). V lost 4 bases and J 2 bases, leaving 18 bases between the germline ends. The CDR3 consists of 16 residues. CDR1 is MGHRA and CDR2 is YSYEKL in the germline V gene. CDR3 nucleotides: TGCGCCAGCAGCCCCTCAGGTGGGGACTCCACCTACGAGCAGTACTTC. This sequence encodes CASSPSGGDSTYEQYF.

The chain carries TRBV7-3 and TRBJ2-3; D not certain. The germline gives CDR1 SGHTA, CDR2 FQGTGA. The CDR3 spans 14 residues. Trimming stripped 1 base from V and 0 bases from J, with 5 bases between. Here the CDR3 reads CASSLRASTDTQYF. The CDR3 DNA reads TGTGCCAGCAGCTTAAGGGCTAGCACAGATACGCAGTATTTT.

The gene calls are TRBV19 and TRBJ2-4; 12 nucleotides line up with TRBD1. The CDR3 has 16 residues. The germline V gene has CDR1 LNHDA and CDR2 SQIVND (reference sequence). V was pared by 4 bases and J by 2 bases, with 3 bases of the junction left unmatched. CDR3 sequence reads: CASSKGTGGTKNIQYF. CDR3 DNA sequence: TGTGCCAGTAGTAAGGGGACAGGGGGCACCAAAAACATTCAGTACTTC.

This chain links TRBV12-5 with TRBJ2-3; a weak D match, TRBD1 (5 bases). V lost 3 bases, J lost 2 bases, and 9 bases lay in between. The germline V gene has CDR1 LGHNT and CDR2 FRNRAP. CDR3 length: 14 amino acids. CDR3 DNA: TGTGCTAGTGGTTTTAACAGGATCACAGATACGCAGTATTTT. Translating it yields CASGFNRITDTQYF.

CDR3 in DNA: TGTGCCAGCAGTTACAACCAGGGGACCGACTATGGCTACACCTTC. Amino acid sequence: CASSYNQGTDYGYTF. This chain uses TRBV6-5 with TRBJ1-2, with D tentatively TRBD1 (6 bases). V lost 2 bases, J lost 3 bases, and 13 bases lay in between. The V gene's germline CDR1 is MNHEY and CDR2 SVGAGI. The CDR3 is 15 amino acids.

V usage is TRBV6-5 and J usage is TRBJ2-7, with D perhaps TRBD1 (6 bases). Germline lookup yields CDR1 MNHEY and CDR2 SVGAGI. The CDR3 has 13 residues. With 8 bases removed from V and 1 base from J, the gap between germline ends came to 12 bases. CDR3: CASRTRGSYEQYV. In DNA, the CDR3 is TGTGCCAGCCGGACCAGGGGATCCTACGAGCAGTACGTC.

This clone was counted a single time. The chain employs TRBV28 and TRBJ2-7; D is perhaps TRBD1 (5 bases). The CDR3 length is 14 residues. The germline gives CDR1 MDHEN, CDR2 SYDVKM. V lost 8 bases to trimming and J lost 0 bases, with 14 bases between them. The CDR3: CASQGIDPSYEQYF. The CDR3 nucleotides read TGTGCCAGCCAGGGCATTGACCCCTCCTACGAGCAGTACTTC.

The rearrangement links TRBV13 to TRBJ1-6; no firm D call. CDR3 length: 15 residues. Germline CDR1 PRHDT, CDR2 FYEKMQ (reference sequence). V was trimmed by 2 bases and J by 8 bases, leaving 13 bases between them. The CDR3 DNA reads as TGTGCCAGCAGCTTATCTCCTCCCTCCGATTCACCCCTCCACTTT. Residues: CASSLSPPSDSPLHF. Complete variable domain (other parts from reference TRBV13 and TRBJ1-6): AAGVIQSPRHLIKEKRETATLKCYPIPRHDTVYWYQQGPGQDPQFLISFYEKMQSDKGSIPDRFSAQQFSDYHSELNMSSLELGDSALYFCASSLSPPSDSPLHFGNGTRLTVT.

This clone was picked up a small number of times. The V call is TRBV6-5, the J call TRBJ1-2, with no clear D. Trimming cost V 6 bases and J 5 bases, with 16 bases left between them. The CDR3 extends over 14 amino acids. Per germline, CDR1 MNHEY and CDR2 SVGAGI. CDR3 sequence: CASSPGWVRYGYTF. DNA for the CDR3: TGTGCCAGCAGCCCAGGTTGGGTTCGATATGGCTACACCTTC.

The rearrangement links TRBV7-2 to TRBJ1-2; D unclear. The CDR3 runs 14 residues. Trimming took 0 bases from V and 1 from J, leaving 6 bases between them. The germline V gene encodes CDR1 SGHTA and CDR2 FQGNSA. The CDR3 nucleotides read TGTGCCAGCAGCTTAGCCTACAGTAACTATGGCTACACCTTC. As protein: CASSLAYSNYGYTF.

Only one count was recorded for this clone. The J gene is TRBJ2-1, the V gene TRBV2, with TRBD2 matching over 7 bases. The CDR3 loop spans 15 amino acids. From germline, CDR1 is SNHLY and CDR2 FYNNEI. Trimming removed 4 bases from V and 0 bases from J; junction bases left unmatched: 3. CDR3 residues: CASSGERGSYNEQFF. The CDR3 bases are TGTGCCAGCAGTGGAGAGCGGGGCTCCTACAATGAGCAGTTCTTC.

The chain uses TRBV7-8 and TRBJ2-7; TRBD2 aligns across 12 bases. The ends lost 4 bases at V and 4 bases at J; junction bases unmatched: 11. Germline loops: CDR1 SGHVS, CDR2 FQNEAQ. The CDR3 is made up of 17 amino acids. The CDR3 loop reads CASSSDRGLAGGYEQYF. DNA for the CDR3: TGTGCCAGCAGCTCAGACCGGGGACTAGCGGGTGGATACGAGCAGTACTTC.

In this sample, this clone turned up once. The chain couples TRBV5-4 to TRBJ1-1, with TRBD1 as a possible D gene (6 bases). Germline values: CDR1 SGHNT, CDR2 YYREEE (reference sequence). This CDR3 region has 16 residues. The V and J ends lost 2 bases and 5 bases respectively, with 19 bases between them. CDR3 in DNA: TGTGCCAGCAGCTTAGGGGGTTTTCGAGCGGAGACTGAAGCTTTCTTT. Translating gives CASSLGGFRAETEAFF.

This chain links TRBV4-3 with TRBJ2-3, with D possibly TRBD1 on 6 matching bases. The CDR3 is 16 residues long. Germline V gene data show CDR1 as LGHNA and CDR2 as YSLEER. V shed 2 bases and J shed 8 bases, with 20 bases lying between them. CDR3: CASSQRQLNRVRTQYF. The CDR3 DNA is TGCGCCAGCAGCCAAAGGCAATTGAACAGGGTACGTACGCAGTATTTT.

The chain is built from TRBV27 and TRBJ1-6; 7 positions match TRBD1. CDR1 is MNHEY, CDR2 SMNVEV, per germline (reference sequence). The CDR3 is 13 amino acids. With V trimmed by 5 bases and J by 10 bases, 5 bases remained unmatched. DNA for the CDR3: TGTGCCAGCAGTATAACAGGGGTATCACCCCTCCACTTT. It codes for CASSITGVSPLHF.

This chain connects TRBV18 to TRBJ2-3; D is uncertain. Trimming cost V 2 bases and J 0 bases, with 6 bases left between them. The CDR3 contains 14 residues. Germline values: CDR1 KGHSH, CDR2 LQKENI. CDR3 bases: TGTGCCAGCTCACCAACAGCTAGCACAGATACGCAGTATTTT. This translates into CASSPTASTDTQYF.

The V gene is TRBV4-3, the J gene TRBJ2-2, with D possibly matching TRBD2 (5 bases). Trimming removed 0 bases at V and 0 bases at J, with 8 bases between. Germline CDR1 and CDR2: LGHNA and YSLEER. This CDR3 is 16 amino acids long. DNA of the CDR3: TGCGCCAGCAGCCAAGAAAGTAGCGCGAACACCGGGGAGCTGTTTTTT. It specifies CASSQESSANTGELFF.

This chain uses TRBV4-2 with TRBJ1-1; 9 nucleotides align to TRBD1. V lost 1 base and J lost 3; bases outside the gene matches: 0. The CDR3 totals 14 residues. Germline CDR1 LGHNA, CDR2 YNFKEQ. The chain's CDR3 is CASSQGDRDTEAFF. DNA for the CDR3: TGTGCCAGCAGCCAAGGGGACAGGGACACTGAAGCTTTCTTT.

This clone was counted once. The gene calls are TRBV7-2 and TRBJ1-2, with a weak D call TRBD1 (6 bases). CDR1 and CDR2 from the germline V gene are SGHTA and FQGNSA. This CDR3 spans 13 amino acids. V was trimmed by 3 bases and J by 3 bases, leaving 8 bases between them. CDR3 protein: CASSFGTHYGYTF. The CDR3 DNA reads TGTGCCAGCAGCTTCGGGACACACTATGGCTACACCTTC.

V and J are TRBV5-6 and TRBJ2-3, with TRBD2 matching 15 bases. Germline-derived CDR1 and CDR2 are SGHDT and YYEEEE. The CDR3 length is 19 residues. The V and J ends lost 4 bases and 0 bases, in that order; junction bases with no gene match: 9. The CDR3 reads CASSPRTSGGVYSTDTQYF. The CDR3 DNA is TGTGCCAGCAGCCCCAGGACTAGCGGGGGGGTCTATAGCACAGATACGCAGTATTTT.

The CDR3 here is CASSPLAGDYNEQFF. The CDR3 nucleotides are TGTGCCAGCAGCCCCCTAGCGGGGGATTACAATGAGCAGTTCTTC. The rearrangement links TRBV11-2 to TRBJ2-1; 10 bases fit TRBD2. With 5 bases clipped from V and 4 bases from J, the junction kept 5 bases outside the gene matches. The CDR3 is made up of 15 amino acids. The germline V gene has CDR1 SGHAT and CDR2 FQNNGV.

CDR3 loop: CANPQPGGRADTQYF. The CDR3 region has the DNA TGCGCTAACCCACAACCGGGGGGGCGGGCAGATACGCAGTATTTT. The genes are TRBV10-1 and TRBJ2-3; 8 bases match TRBD2. CDR1 is WNHNN and CDR2 is SYGVQD in the germline V gene (reference sequence). CDR3 length: 15 residues.

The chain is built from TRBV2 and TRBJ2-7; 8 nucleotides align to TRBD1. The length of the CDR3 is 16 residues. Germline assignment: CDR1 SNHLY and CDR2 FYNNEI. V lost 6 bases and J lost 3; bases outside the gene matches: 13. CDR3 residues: CASRRQGTYSLYEQYF. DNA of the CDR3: TGTGCCAGCAGACGACAGGGGACCTACTCCCTCTACGAGCAGTACTTC.